The present T cell receptor (beta chain) was sequenced within a study of cytomegalovirus exposure and HLA in healthy donors. General study points: A few V segments could not be told apart, such as TRBV6-2 and TRBV6-3, and were left out. Prior analysis indicated that the majority of TCR beta V segments exhibited productivity approximately 90% or approximately 30% of the time. The authors enumerated over 150 TCR beta chains as linked to cytomegalovirus.

V shed 4 bases and J shed 0 bases, with 7 bases lying between them. The CDR3 length is 14 residues. Germline CDR1 is SQVTM and CDR2 is ANQGSEA. As concerns this clone: Its specificity is not known.

PCR used 60 Vbeta primers and 13 Jbeta primers. The protocol was immunoSEQ multiplex PCR, while the TCRdb copy is restricted to in-frame clones and leaves out a portion. In the table there are 150,000 to 200,000 clones, around 75% of which are singletons. This TCR came from a male donor in good health and CMV-seronegative. Sequences were obtained from PBMCs. V gene TRBV29-1 combines with J gene TRBJ2-6; unclear D gene. The CDR3 loop reads CSVVQHSGANVLTF. For the CDR3, the DNA is TGCAGCGTTGTGCAACACTCTGGGGCCAACGTCCTGACTTTC.